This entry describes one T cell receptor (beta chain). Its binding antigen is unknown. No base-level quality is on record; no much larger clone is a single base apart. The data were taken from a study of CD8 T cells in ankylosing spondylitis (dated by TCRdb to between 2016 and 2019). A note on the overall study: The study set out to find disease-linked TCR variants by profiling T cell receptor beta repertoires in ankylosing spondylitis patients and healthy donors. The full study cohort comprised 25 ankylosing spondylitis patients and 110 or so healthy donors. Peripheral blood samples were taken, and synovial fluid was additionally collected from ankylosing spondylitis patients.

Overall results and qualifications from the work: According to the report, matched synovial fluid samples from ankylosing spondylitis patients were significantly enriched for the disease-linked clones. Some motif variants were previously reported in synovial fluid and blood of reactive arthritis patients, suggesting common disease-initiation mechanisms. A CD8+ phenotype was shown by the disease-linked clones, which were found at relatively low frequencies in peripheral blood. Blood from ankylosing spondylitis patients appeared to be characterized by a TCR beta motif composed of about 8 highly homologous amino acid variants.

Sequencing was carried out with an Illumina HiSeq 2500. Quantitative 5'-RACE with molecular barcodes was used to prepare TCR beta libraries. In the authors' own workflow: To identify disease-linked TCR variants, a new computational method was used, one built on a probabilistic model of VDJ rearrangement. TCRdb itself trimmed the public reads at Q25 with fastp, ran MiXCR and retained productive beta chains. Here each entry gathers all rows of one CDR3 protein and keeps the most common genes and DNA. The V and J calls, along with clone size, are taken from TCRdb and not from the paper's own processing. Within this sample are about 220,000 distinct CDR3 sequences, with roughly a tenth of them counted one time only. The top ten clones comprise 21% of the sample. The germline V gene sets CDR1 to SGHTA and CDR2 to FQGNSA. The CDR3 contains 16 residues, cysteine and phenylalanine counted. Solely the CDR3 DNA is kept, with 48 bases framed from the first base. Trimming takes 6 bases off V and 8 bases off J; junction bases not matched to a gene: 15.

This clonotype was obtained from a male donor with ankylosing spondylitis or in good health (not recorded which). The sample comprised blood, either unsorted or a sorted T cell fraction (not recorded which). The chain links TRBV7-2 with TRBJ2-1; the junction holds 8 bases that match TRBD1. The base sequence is TGTGCCAGCAGGACTCCGGGACAGGATTTTTTCTATGAGCAGTTCTTC. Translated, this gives CASRTPGQDFFYEQFF.